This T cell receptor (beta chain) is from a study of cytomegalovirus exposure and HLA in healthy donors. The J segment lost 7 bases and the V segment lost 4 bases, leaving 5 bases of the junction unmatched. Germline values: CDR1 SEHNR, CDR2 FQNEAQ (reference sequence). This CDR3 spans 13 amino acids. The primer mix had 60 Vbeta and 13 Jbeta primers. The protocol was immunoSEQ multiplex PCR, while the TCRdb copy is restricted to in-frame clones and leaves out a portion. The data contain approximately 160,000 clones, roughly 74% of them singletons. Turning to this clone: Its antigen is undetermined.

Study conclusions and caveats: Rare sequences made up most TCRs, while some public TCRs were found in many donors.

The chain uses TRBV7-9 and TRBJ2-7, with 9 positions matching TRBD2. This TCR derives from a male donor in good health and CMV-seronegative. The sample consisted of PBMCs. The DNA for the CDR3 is TGTGCCAGCAGCTCCGGGACTAGCCGGGAGCAGTACTTC. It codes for CASSSGTSREQYF.